This TCR beta chain was profiled in a study of T-cell memory formation after mild COVID-19. Study in general: Among the donors, TCR clusters were largely specific to each donor. General study findings and limits: Pre-infection memory held some responding clones, suggesting pre-existing cross-reactive T cells responded. Contracting CD8+ clones were enriched in EMRA, CD4+ mainly in CM and EM.

Comments on this clonotype: Its antigen is still unknown.

Germline CDR1 reads SGDLS; CDR2 reads YYNGEE. The CDR3 loop spans 15 amino acids. Germline trimming cut 5 bases from V and 5 bases from J; bases unmatched to any gene: 8. Amplification by 5'RACE using constant-segment primers produced TCR alpha and TCR beta cDNA libraries that carried sample barcodes and UMIs. TCRdb redid the calling of the 5' RACE reads with MiXCR, one entry per CDR3 protein. The profile shows hundreds of thousands of distinct CDR3 sequences, roughly 19% of them singletons. This receptor was taken from a man in his late teens or twenties who had mild COVID-19 (a few samples of this study predate the infection). Cell type and time point are not known. The rearrangement uses TRBV9 and TRBJ2-3, with 10 bases matching TRBD1. Material for sequencing was PBMCs or a T cell subset sorted from them (not recorded which). CDR3 in amino acids: CASRFRDRGEDTQYF. The CDR3, as DNA: TGTGCCAGCAGATTCCGGGACAGGGGTGAAGATACGCAGTATTTT.